This T cell receptor (beta chain) emerged from a study of T cells in Graves' hyperthyroidism and ophthalmopathy. This clonotype was seen ten or more times. Using RNA transcripts as the source, TCR beta CDR3 regions were amplified. A set of HTBI primers served as the primers for a first-round RT-PCR of the TCR CDR3. TCRdb re-called the multiplex PCR reads with MiXCR, one entry per CDR3 protein. The data hold approximately 640,000 distinct CDR3 sequences, with around 16% observed a single time. It was 10 ml of fresh peripheral blood that supplied the PBMCs. Germline V gives CDR1 SGDLS, CDR2 YYNGEE. The V and J ends lost 4 bases and 5 bases respectively, with 15 bases between them. CDR3 length: 14 amino acids.

The sample consisted of blood. The rearrangement joins TRBV9 to TRBJ2-5; D might be TRBD2 (5 bases). The clonotype originates from a man between 50 and 59 years old with Graves' hyperthyroidism. CDR3 in amino acids: CASSSLEVWETQYF. The CDR3 coding sequence is TGTGCCAGCAGCTCATTGGAGGTCTGGGAGACCCAGTACTTC.